The rows below give T cell receptor beta chains drawn from one sample of a study of TIL therapy for anti-PD-1-resistant metastatic lung cancer. The repertoire was sequenced with immunoSEQ multiplex PCR; TCRdb's copy has only in-frame clones and lacks some. Of 10,000 to 12,000 clones in the sample, around 54% are singletons; the top ten hold approximately 13%. The specimen was tumor tissue, collected at baseline. Source of these receptors: a person aged 25-85 years with non-small cell lung cancer. The CDR3 runs from the conserved cysteine through the conserved F or W. D genes are given only for firm matches. For some rows the clone size is stated as once, few or many, or as a class when expanded; others skip it.

>TRBJ1-1|13|TRBV5-5|.|.
TGTGCCAGCACCCGGGGGGTGGACACTGAAGCTTTCTTT
CASTRGVDTEAFF
>TRBJ1-6|14|TRBV5-6|.|.
TGTGCCAGCAGCCAAGGACAGTCCTATTCACCCCTCCACTTT
CASSQGQSYSPLHF
>TRBJ1-2|17|TRBV29-1|.|TRBD1
TGCAGCATATTAACCGGGACAGGGGGCGACCTCGGCTATGGCTACACCTTC
CSILTGTGGDLGYGYTF
>TRBJ1-2|13|TRBV7-9|.|.
TGTGCCAGCCAAGAGGTTTTAAACTATGGCTACACCTTC
CASQEVLNYGYTF
>TRBJ1-1|14|TRBV19|.|TRBD1
TGTGCCAGTAGTAAACAGGGGAGGGACACTGAAGCTTTCTTT
CASSKQGRDTEAFF
>TRBJ1-6|15|TRBV28|medium-sized|TRBD1
TGTGCCAGCAGTTACCGGACAGGGAATAATTCACCCCTCCACTTT
CASSYRTGNNSPLHF
>TRBJ1-5|13|TRBV6-6|.|TRBD1
TGTGCCAGCAGTTACGGCCCGGACAGGGTTGAGGACTTT
CASSYGPDRVEDF
>TRBJ1-2|14|TRBV6-6|.|.
TGTGCCAGCAGTTCCGGGCAGCGAGTCTATGGCTACACCTTC
CASSSGQRVYGYTF
>TRBJ2-1|15|TRBV5-1|.|TRBD2
TGCGCCAGCAGCCCTGGACTAGCGGTAGAAGGTGAGCAGTTCTTC
CASSPGLAVEGEQFF
>TRBJ1-1|14|TRBV5-1|.|.
TGCGCCAGCAGCTCGACACTCCCTGGGGCTGAAGCTTTCTTT
CASSSTLPGAEAFF
>TRBJ2-3|18|TRBV7-2|once|TRBD2
TGTGCCAGCAGCTTAGTCCTTGGGCTAGCGGGGTACACAGATACGCAGTATTTT
CASSLVLGLAGYTDTQYF
>TRBJ2-3|14|TRBV6-5|.|TRBD2
TGTGCCAGCAGTCTAGCGGGGCGCACAGATACGCAGTATTTT
CASSLAGRTDTQYF
>TRBJ1-1|14|TRBV7-9|.|.
TGTGCCAGCAGCTTAGCGTTTCAGAACACTGAAGCTTTCTTT
CASSLAFQNTEAFF
>TRBJ1-2|14|TRBV6-1|.|.
TGTGCCAGCAGAGAGGGCCCCTTAAAGGGTGGCTACACCTTC
CASREGPLKGGYTF
>TRBJ2-7|16|TRBV19|few|TRBD1
TGTGCCAGTAGTATGGTAGGGGGCTACAGCTCCTACGAGCAGTACTTC
CASSMVGGYSSYEQYF
>TRBJ2-3|14|TRBV9|.|.
TGTGCCAGCAGCGTCTGGGATAGCACAGATACGCAGTATTTT
CASSVWDSTDTQYF